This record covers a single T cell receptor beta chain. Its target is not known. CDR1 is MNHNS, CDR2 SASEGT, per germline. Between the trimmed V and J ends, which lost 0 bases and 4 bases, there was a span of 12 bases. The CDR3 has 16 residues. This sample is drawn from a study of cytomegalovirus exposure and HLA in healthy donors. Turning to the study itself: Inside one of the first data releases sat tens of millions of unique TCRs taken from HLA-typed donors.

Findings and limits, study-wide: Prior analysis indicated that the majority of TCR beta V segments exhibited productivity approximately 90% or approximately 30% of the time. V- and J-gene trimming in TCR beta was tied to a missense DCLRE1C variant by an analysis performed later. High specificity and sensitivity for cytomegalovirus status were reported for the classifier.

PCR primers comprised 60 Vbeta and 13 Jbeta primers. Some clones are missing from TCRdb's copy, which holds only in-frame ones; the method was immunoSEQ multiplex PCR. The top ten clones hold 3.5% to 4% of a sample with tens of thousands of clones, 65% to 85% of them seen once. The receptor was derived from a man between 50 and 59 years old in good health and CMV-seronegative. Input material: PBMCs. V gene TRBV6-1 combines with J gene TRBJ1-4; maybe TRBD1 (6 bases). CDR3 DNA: TGTGCCAGCAGTGAAGCATGGGGACAAATTAATGAAAAACTGTTTTTT. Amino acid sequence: CASSEAWGQINEKLFF.